Included here is one T cell receptor beta chain sequence, with context. The antigen is undetermined. The sample belongs to a study of Graves' ophthalmopathy and Graves' hyperthyroidism. Study-wide findings and caveats: Most expanded thyroid clonotypes above 0.001 frequency also appeared in blood.

Sampling less than 13 ml of fresh peripheral blood provided the PBMCs. The CDR3 totals 13 residues. V lost 7 bases and J 7 bases, leaving 14 bases between the germline ends. For repertoire sequencing, the TCR beta CDR3 regions were amplified from RNA transcripts. HTBI primers served in a first-round RT-PCR, which a second-round multiplex PCR followed. TCRdb itself ran the multiplex PCR reads through MiXCR, one entry per CDR3 protein. Of approximately 460,000 distinct CDR3 sequences in the sample, 13% to 15% are singletons; the top ten hold approximately 9.8%. The specimen sequenced was blood. The chain joins TRBV12-3 or TRBV12-4 to TRBJ1-5; no clear D. This TCR was recovered from a woman in her thirties with Graves' ophthalmopathy. CDR3 nucleotides: TGTGCCAGCACCTCAGAGAGGAGCCAGCCCCAGCATTTT. Its translation is CASTSERSQPQHF.